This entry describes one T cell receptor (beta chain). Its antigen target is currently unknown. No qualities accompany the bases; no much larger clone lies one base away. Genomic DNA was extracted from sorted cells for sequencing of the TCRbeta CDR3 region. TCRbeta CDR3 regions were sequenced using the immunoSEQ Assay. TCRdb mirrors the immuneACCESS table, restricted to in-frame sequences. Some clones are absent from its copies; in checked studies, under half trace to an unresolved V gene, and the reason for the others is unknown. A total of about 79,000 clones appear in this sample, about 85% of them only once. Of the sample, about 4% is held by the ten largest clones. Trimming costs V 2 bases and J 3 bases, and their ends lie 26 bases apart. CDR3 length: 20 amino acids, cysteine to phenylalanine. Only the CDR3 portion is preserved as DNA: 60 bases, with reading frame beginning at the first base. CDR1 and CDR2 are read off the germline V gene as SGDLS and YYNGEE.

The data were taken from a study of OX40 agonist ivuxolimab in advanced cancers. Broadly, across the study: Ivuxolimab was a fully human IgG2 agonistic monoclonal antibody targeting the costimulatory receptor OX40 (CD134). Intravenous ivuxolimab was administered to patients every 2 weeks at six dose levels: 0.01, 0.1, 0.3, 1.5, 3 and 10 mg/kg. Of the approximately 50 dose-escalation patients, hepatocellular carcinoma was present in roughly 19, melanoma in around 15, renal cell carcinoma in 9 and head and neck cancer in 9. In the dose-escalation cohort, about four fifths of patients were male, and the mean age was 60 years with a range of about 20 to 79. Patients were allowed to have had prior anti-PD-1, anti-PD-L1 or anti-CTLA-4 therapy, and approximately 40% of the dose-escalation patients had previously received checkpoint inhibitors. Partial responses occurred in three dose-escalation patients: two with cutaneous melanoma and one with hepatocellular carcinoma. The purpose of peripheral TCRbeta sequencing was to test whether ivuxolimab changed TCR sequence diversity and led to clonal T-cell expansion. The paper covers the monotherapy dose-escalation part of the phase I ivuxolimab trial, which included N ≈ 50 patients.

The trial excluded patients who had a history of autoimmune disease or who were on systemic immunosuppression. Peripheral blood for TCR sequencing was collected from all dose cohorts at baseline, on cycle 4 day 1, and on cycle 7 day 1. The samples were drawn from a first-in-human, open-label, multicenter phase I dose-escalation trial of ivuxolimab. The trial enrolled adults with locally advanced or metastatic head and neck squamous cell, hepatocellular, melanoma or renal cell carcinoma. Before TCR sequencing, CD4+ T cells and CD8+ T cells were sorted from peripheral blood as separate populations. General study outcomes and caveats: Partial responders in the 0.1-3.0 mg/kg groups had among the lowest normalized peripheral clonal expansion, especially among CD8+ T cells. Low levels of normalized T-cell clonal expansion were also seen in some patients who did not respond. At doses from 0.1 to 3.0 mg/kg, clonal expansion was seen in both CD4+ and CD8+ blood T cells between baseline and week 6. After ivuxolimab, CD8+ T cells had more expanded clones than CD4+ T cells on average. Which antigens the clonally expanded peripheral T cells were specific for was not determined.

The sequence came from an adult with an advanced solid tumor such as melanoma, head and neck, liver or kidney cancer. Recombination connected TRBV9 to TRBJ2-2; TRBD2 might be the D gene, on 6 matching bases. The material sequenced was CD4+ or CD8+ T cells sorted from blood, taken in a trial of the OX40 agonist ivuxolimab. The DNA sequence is TGTGCCAGCAGCGTTGCACACAATAGCGGCCCGGAGGGAGACACCGGGGAGCTGTTTTTT. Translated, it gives CASSVAHNSGPEGDTGELFF.